The clone carrying this T cell receptor beta chain was detected ten times or more. The antigen is not known. Each sample gave at least 6.5 million isolated PBMCs. Per sample, extraction of total RNA gave at least 5 micrograms in every case. This sample was included in a study of blood T cells in healthy people across ages. Overall study findings and caveats: Diversity of TCR beta correlated strongly with naive T cell percentage. The recorded TCR beta diversity per million T cells decreased in a roughly linear manner with age.

CDR3 length: 15 amino acids. Trimming took 8 bases from V and 0 from J; bases not matched to a gene: 4. CDR1 and CDR2 (germline): SNHLY, FYNNEI. PCR was performed a second time for about 7 to 11 cycles using a sample-barcoded 5' primer and a J-beta primer mix. Each CDR3 protein gets one entry after TCRdb re-called the 5' RACE reads with MiXCR. The top ten clones hold roughly 13% of a sample with roughly 900,000 distinct CDR3 sequences, around 49% of them seen once. This TCR was recovered from a man younger than 45 in good health. The chain carries TRBV2 and TRBJ1-6, with 7 bases identical to TRBD1. Sequencing used blood. CDR3 sequence reads: CASQGESSYNSPLHF. In DNA form, the CDR3 reads TGTGCCAGCCAGGGGGAGAGCTCCTATAATTCACCCCTCCACTTT.